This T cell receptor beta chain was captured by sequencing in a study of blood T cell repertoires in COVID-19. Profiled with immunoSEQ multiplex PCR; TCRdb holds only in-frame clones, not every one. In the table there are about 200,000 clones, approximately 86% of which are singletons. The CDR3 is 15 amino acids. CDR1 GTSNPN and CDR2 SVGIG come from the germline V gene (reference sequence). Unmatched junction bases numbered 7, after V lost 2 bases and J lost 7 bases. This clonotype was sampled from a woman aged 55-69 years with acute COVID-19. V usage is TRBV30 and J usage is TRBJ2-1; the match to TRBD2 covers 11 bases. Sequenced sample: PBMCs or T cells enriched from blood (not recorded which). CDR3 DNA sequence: TGTGCCTGGAGTCCCTTAGCGGGAGGGCGGAATGAGCAGTTCTTC. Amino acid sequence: CAWSPLAGGRNEQFF. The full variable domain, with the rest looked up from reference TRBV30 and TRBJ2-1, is SQTIHQWPATLVQPVGSPLSLECTVEGTSNPNLYWYRQAAGRGLQLLFYSVGIGQISSEVPQNLSASRPQDRQFILSSKKLLLSDSGFYLCAWSPLAGGRNEQFFGPGTRLTVL.